Below, 13 T cell receptor gamma chains from the same sample are listed, as sequenced in a study of gamma-delta chains in newborns, infants, children. TCRdb re-processed the reads via CATT. The sample includes roughly 460 gamma-chain clones, roughly 50% seen only once; the top ten take 40% to 60%. The sequenced sample consisted of blood. Receptor source: a child who was a newborn, infant or young child, either healthy, febrile or measles-vaccinated (not recorded which).

About this clone: This could be a read error, since a much larger clone is one nucleotide away. The J gene is TRGJ1 or TRGJ2, the V gene TRGV3. The J gene was not available in TCRdb and was assigned here by matching the DNA to germline segments. Germline loops: CDR1 VTNTFY, CDR2 YDVSTARD (reference sequence). This CDR3 spans 13 amino acids. The ends lost 4 bases at V and 5 bases at J; junction bases unmatched: 8. This CDR3 reads CATWDKAHYKKLF. Written as DNA, the CDR3 is TGTGCCACCTGGGATAAGGCCCATTATAAGAAACTCTTT.

As for this clone: A much larger clone lies one base from this, so it may be a read error. The chain links TRGV5 to TRGJ1 or TRGJ2. The CDR3 totals 14 residues. Germline lookup yields CDR1 VINAFY and CDR2 YDVSNSKD. J lost 1 base, V lost 3 bases, and 6 bases had no gene match. CDR3 nucleotide sequence: TGTGCCACCTGGGACGGGTTAAATTATTATAAGAAACTCTTT. Translated, it gives CATWDGLNYYKKLF.

On this clone itself: Just one base apart from a much larger clone, this may be a read error. The V gene was left uncalled, and the J gene is TRGJP. The CDR3 totals 17 residues. CDR3 residues: CALWDDNQELGKKTKVF. In nucleotides, the CDR3 is TGTGCCTTGTGGGACGACAACCAAGAGTTGGGCAAAAAAACCAAGGTATTT.

A remark on this clone: One base separates it from a far larger clone, so it is likely a read error. The rearrangement links TRGV3 to TRGJ1 or TRGJ2. The J gene comes from matching the DNA to germline here; TCRdb lacks it. The CDR3 has 13 residues. Germline lookup yields CDR1 VTNTFY and CDR2 YDVSTARD (reference sequence). The V segment lost 9 bases and the J segment 0 bases; nucleotides outside the gene matches: 8. CDR3 sequence reads: CATRGRNYYKKLF. For the CDR3, the DNA is TGTGCCACCCGGGGCAGGAATTATTATAAGAAACTCTTT.

A word on this clone: It may be a read error: a sequence one base away is much more abundant. J is TRGJP and V is TRGV9. Since TCRdb gives no J gene, matching the DNA to germline was used here to assign it. Germline V gene lookup returns CDR1 GITISATS and CDR2 ISYDGTV (reference sequence). This CDR3 has 17 amino acids. The DNA for the CDR3 is TGTGCCTTGTGGGAGGCGACTCAAGAGTTGGACAAAAAAATCAAGGTATTT. Its translation is CALWEATQELDKKIKVF.

This clone rates as large. A read error is the likely source, as a far larger clone sits one nucleotide away. Other DNA sequences in this specimen translate into the identical CDR3. This chain uses TRGV9 with TRGJP. TCRdb gives no J gene; it was assigned here by matching the DNA to germline. This CDR3 is built from 16 residues. Germline CDR1 reads GITISATS; CDR2 reads ISYDGTV (reference sequence). In DNA form, the CDR3 reads TGTGCCTTGTGGGAGGTGCAAGAGCTGGGCAAAAAAATCAAGGTATTT. It is translated as CALWEVQELGKKIKVF.

Turning to this clone: This may arise from a read error, as a much more abundant clone is one base away. DNA for the CDR3: TGTGCCACCTGGGACTGGCAAGGTTATAAGAAACTCTTT. This sequence encodes CATWDWQGYKKLF. J is TRGJ1 or TRGJ2 and V is TRGV3. The J gene is not listed in TCRdb, so it was assigned here from a DNA match to germline. Per the germline V gene, CDR1 is VTNTFY and CDR2 is YDVSTARD (reference sequence). The CDR3 length is 13 residues. J was trimmed by 6 bases and V by 3 bases; bases with no gene match: 8.

A remark on this clone: With a much larger clone just one base away, this may be a read error. Other DNA sequences in the same sample also yield this CDR3. This chain uses TRGV9 with TRGJP. The J gene was missing in TCRdb and was found by matching the end of the DNA to germline. V shed 0 bases and J 6 bases; nucleotides not matched to a gene: 5. The CDR3 consists of 17 residues. Germline assignment: CDR1 GITISATS and CDR2 ISYDGTV (reference sequence). CDR3 sequence reads: CALWEVQRELGKKIKVF. DNA for the CDR3: TGTGCCTTGTGGGAGGTGCAGAGAGAGTTGGGCAAAAAAATCAAGGTATTT.

Details on this clone: Just one base apart from a much larger clone, this may be a read error. This rearrangement joins TRGV3 to TRGJ1 or TRGJ2. No J gene was available from TCRdb, and it was assigned here by a germline match of the DNA. This CDR3 spans 12 amino acids. Germline-derived CDR1 and CDR2 are VTNTFY and YDVSTARD (reference sequence). CDR3 sequence reads: CTTWDRRNKKLF. The DNA of the CDR3 is TGTACCACCTGGGACAGGCGTAATAAGAAACTCTTT.

By sample fraction, this clone is large (0.1 to 1%). A read error is likely here: a far larger clone is one base away. The sample has other DNA sequences that encode this CDR3 too. The chain links TRGV9 to TRGJP. No J gene is reported in TCRdb; it was inferred here by comparing the DNA with germline. Germline values: CDR1 GITISATS, CDR2 ISYDGTV (reference sequence). The CDR3 covers 16 residues. The DNA of the CDR3 is TGTGCATTGTGGGAGGTGCAAGAGTTGGGCAAAAAAATCAAGGTATTT. Translating gives CALWEVQELGKKIKVF.

No call was made for the V gene; the J gene is TRGJ1 or TRGJ2. The CDR3 length is 13 residues. The CDR3 here is CATCDGNYYKKLF. The CDR3 nucleotides are TGTGCCACCTGTGACGGCAATTATTATAAGAAACTCTTT.

The V and J genes are TRGV9 and TRGJ1 or TRGJ2. Because TCRdb records no J gene, it was assigned here through a match of the DNA to germline. From germline, CDR1 is GITISATS and CDR2 ISYDGTV (reference sequence). V dropped 0 bases and J dropped 4; count of bases not matched to a gene: 3. There are 13 residues in the CDR3. The CDR3 spells CALWEVRYYKKLF. In DNA, the CDR3 is TGTGCCTTGTGGGAGGTGCGATATTATAAGAAACTCTTT.

By its share, this clone is large. The chain has TRGV5 and TRGJ1 or TRGJ2. TCRdb is silent on the J gene; assignment here came from matching the DNA to germline. Trimming at V came to 0 bases and at J to 7 bases, leaving 6 bases not matched to a gene. Germline CDR1 VINAFY, CDR2 YDVSNSKD. The CDR3 loop spans 13 amino acids. The CDR3 loop reads CATWDRQGYKKLF. CDR3 DNA sequence: TGTGCCACCTGGGACAGGCAGGGGTATAAGAAACTCTTT.